The 29 T cell receptor beta chains given below trace back to one sample, sequenced in a study of blood T cells in healthy people across ages (dated by TCRdb to between 2014 and 2016). Library preparation employed 5' RACE. Instrument used: Illumina HiSeq 2500. The second PCR ran for about 6 to 12 cycles and used a J-beta primer mix along with a sample-barcoded 5' primer. The public reads were quality trimmed at Q25 with fastp and then assembled into clones with MiXCR by TCRdb, keeping productive beta chains. Identical CDR3 proteins give one entry, which carries the most common genes and DNA. The sample table holds approximately 1,000,000 distinct CDR3 sequences, of which 40% to 50% were seen once. The top ten clones comprise under 20% of the sample. The sample was blood. The source of these receptors is a woman aged 60 to 75 in good health.

The CDR3 reads CASSYRAVNTGELFF. CDR3 DNA sequence: TGTGCCAGCAGTTATCGAGCGGTAAACACCGGGGAGCTGTTTTTT. The chain employs TRBV27 and TRBJ2-2, with a tentative D call TRBD2 (5 bases). V was trimmed by 4 bases and J by 2 bases, leaving 11 bases between them. The germline V gene encodes CDR1 MNHEY and CDR2 SMNVEV (reference sequence). The CDR3 runs 15 residues.

The V call is TRBV7-3, the J call TRBJ1-1, with a tentative D call TRBD1 (5 bases). This CDR3 region has 16 residues. Trimming took 5 bases from V and 0 from J, leaving 16 bases between them. Germline CDR1 reads SGHTA; CDR2 reads FQGTGA. CDR3 region: CASSLSGGAMNTEAFF. Written as DNA, the CDR3 is TGTGCCAGCAGCCTGAGCGGAGGGGCGATGAACACTGAAGCTTTCTTT.

The gene calls are TRBV4-1 and TRBJ2-5, with D maybe TRBD2 (6 bases). This CDR3 region has 15 residues. V was pared by 1 base and J by 2 bases, with 11 bases between. Germline lookup yields CDR1 MGHRA and CDR2 YSYEKL. In DNA form, the CDR3 reads TGCGCCAGCAGCCAAGGGGACTTAACACAAGAGACCCAGTACTTC. Its translation: CASSQGDLTQETQYF.

This chain links TRBV19 with TRBJ2-4; 9 nucleotides agree with TRBD1. The germline CDR1 and CDR2 sequences are LNHDA and SQIVND (reference sequence). V shed 8 bases and J 6 bases; nucleotides not matched to a gene: 8. CDR3 length equals 14 residues. The CDR3 nucleotides read TGTGCCAGTTTGCCGGGACAGGGAGGAAACATTCAGTACTTC. Encoded protein: CASLPGQGGNIQYF.

This chain joins TRBV5-6 and TRBJ2-7; D call uncertain. CDR1 and CDR2 (germline): SGHDT, YYEEEE. The CDR3 is made up of 15 amino acids. The V end lost 2 bases, the J end lost 0 bases, and 12 bases lay between the germline ends. The CDR3 sequence: CASSLFVGPSYEQYF. The DNA for the CDR3 is TGTGCCAGCAGCTTATTTGTGGGTCCCTCCTACGAGCAGTACTTC.

This clonotype has just a few counts. The genes are TRBV20-1 and TRBJ2-1; unclear D gene. Trimming took off 2 bases at V and 6 bases at J, with 5 bases between the two ends. CDR3 length: 11 residues. CDR1 DFQATT and CDR2 SNEGSKA come from the germline V gene (reference sequence). CDR3 protein: CSARSPNEQFF. For the CDR3, the DNA is TGCAGTGCTAGATCTCCCAATGAGCAGTTCTTC.

This chain uses TRBV9 with TRBJ2-1; 7 bases align to TRBD1. This CDR3 spans 15 amino acids. Germline V CDR1 and CDR2: SGDLS, YYNGEE. J gave up 10 bases and V 2 bases, and 12 bases lay outside the gene matches. The CDR3 bases are TGTGCCAGCAGCGTGGGACAGTGGGCTAGGGAGGAGCAGTTCTTC. This codes for CASSVGQWAREEQFF.

About this clonotype: A much larger clone sits a single nucleotide away, making a read error possible. The chain is built from TRBV5-1 and TRBJ2-7, with TRBD2 identical over 7 bases. Trimming at V came to 0 bases and at J to 6 bases, leaving 12 bases not matched to a gene. The CDR3 is 16 residues long. Germline V gene sequence: CDR1 SGHRS, CDR2 YFSETQ. This chain's CDR3 is CASSLEEGGGSREQYF. CDR3 DNA: TGCGCCAGCAGCTTGGAGGAGGGTGGCGGGAGCCGCGAGCAGTACTTC.

This clonotype has more than one count but fewer than ten. V usage is TRBV5-1 and J usage is TRBJ2-7, with 8 positions matching TRBD1. The CDR3 contains 14 residues. The germline gives CDR1 SGHRS, CDR2 YFSETQ. Trimming at V came to 4 bases and at J to 4 bases, leaving 7 bases not matched to a gene. Written as DNA, the CDR3 is TGCGCCAGCAGCCCGACAGGGGAAAGGTACGAGCAGTACTTC. Its translation is CASSPTGERYEQYF. Looking up the rest from reference TRBV5-1 and TRBJ2-7 gives the full variable domain: KAGVTQTPRYLIKTRGQQVTLSCSPISGHRSVSWYQQTPGQGLQFLFEYFSETQRNKGNFPGRFSGRQFSNSRSEMNVSTLELGDSALYLCASSPTGERYEQYFGPGTRLTVT.

V gene TRBV20-1 combines with J gene TRBJ2-1; 13 bases are shared with TRBD2. The CDR3 contains 13 residues. V lost 6 bases, J lost 10 bases, and 6 bases stayed unmatched. CDR1 is DFQATT and CDR2 is SNEGSKA in the germline V gene (reference sequence). This CDR3 is CSARTSGSREQFF. For the CDR3, the DNA is TGCAGTGCAAGGACTAGCGGGAGTCGCGAGCAGTTCTTC.

The gene calls are TRBV6-1 and TRBJ2-7; D not resolved. CDR1 is MNHNS, CDR2 SASEGT, per germline. Trimming shortened V by 2 bases and J by 6 bases, and 11 bases separated the two germline ends. The CDR3 extends over 13 amino acids. The CDR3, as DNA: TGTGCCAGCAGTGAAACCCGAAGGGTCGAGCAGTACTTC. Amino acid sequence: CASSETRRVEQYF.

With regard to this clonotype: Given a much more abundant clone one base away, this may be a read error. The V gene is TRBV20-1, the J gene TRBJ2-1, with 8 bases matching TRBD2. The DNA end is more similar to TRBJ2-7, so the J call may be wrong. Germline lookup yields CDR1 DFQATT and CDR2 SNEGSKA (reference sequence). This CDR3 region has 14 residues. CDR3 DNA sequence: TGCAGTGCTATCAGCGGGAGCTCCTACAATGAGCAGTACTTC. Translation gives CSAISGSSYNEQYF.

The genes are TRBV7-9 and TRBJ2-4, with a weak D call TRBD2 (6 bases). The J call is doubtful: the DNA matches TRBJ2-7 better. This CDR3 is built from 14 residues. Germline-derived CDR1 and CDR2 are SEHNR and FQNEAQ (reference sequence). Here the CDR3 reads CASSSNLLAHEQYF. The CDR3 nucleotides are TGTGCCAGCAGCTCCAACCTACTAGCCCACGAGCAGTACTTC.

This sequence joins TRBV6-1 and TRBJ2-4, with D possibly matching TRBD2 (7 bases). V lost 3 bases and J 4 bases, leaving 13 bases between the germline ends. The CDR3 length is 15 residues. Germline CDR1 is MNHNS and CDR2 is SASEGT. The CDR3 loop is CASSERGGPKNIQYF. In DNA, the CDR3 is TGTGCCAGCAGTGAGAGGGGGGGCCCAAAAAACATTCAGTACTTC.

The rearrangement joins TRBV12-3 or TRBV12-4 to TRBJ2-5, with a tentative D call TRBD2 (5 bases). The end of the DNA fits TRBJ2-7 better, so the J call may be wrong. The CDR3 covers 16 residues. The CDR3 protein is CASSLGPLDPTSEQYF. The CDR3, as DNA: TGTGCCAGCAGTTTAGGCCCCTTAGACCCTACTAGCGAGCAGTACTTC.

J is TRBJ2-3 and V is TRBV12-3 or TRBV12-4; D is unresolved. The CDR3 is 11 residues long. V was pared by 4 bases and J by 8 bases, with 7 bases between. CDR3 residues: CASSSPFTQYF. CDR3 sequence (DNA): TGTGCCAGCAGTTCGCCTTTTACGCAGTATTTT.

This clonotype was detected only a few times. The chain couples TRBV5-1 to TRBJ2-7, with 10 bases aligning to TRBD1. The V gene end was trimmed by 4 bases and the J gene end by 5 bases; junction bases not matched to a gene: 9. CDR3 length: 15 residues. Germline values: CDR1 SGHRS, CDR2 YFSETQ. CDR3 region: CASSPGGQGIHEQYF. The CDR3 DNA is TGCGCCAGCAGCCCGGGGGGACAGGGGATCCACGAGCAGTACTTC.

This clonotype has a handful of counts. The gene calls are TRBV7-9 and TRBJ2-7; 9 positions match TRBD1. V shed 6 bases, J shed 4 bases, and the junction held 7 bases outside the gene matches. This CDR3 comprises 14 residues. CDR1 and CDR2 (germline): SEHNR, FQNEAQ (reference sequence). CDR3 residues: CASRSGTGKYEQYF. CDR3 DNA: TGTGCCAGCAGGTCCGGGACAGGGAAATACGAGCAGTACTTC.

The chain is built from TRBV7-9 and TRBJ2-7, with TRBD2 identical over 7 bases. CDR1 and CDR2 from the germline V gene are SEHNR and FQNEAQ (reference sequence). The V segment lost 5 bases and the J segment 4 bases; nucleotides outside the gene matches: 8. CDR3 length: 14 residues. This chain's CDR3 is CASSPPWGGYEQYF. The CDR3 region has the DNA TGTGCCAGCAGCCCCCCATGGGGGGGATACGAGCAGTACTTC.

This rearrangement joins TRBV10-3 to TRBJ2-3; tentatively, D is TRBD2 (5 bases). V was shortened by 11 bases and J by 2 bases, with 20 bases between the two germline ends. CDR3 length: 15 amino acids. Per the germline V gene, CDR1 is ENHRY and CDR2 is SYGVKD. CDR3 in amino acids: CAVLRTSIVTDTQYF. In DNA form, the CDR3 reads TGTGCCGTCCTCCGGACTTCTATAGTCACAGATACGCAGTATTTT.

The chain couples TRBV7-9 to TRBJ2-7; either TRBD1 or TRBD2 may supply D (5 bases each). Germline CDR1 SEHNR, CDR2 FQNEAQ (reference sequence). The V end lost 5 bases, the J end lost 3 bases, and 14 bases lay between the germline ends. The CDR3 has 14 amino acids. CDR3: CASSAGTAVYEQYF. As DNA, the CDR3 is TGTGCCAGCAGCGCAGGGACGGCTGTCTACGAGCAGTACTTC.

This rearrangement joins TRBV11-1 to TRBJ2-1; 10 bases align to TRBD2. After removal of 6 bases from V and 2 bases from J, the junction contained 4 bases not matched to a gene. This CDR3 is 15 amino acids long. Germline V gene data show CDR1 as SGHAT and CDR2 as FQDESV (reference sequence). CDR3 amino acids: CASSIAGGTYNEQFF. CDR3 nucleotide sequence: TGTGCCAGCAGTATAGCGGGAGGTACCTACAATGAGCAGTTCTTC.

The J gene is TRBJ1-6, the V gene TRBV3-1; unclear D gene. V lost 4 bases to trimming and J lost 5 bases, with 6 bases between them. Germline V gives CDR1 LGHDT, CDR2 YNNKEL (reference sequence). The CDR3 is 13 amino acids. Written as DNA, the CDR3 is TGTGCCAGCAGCCGCATGGATAATTCACCCCTCCACTTT. Its protein is CASSRMDNSPLHF. Complete variable domain (other parts from reference TRBV3-1 and TRBJ1-6): DTAVSQTPKYLVTQMGNDKSIKCEQNLGHDTMYWYKQDSKKFLKIMFSYNNKELIINETVPNRFSPKSPDKAHLNLHINSLELGDSAVYFCASSRMDNSPLHFGNGTRLTVT.

This clonotype was counted between two and nine times. The chain employs TRBV14 and TRBJ2-1, with D tentatively TRBD1 (7 bases). The CDR3 is 15 amino acids. In germline, CDR1 is SGHDN, CDR2 FVKESK. V was clipped by 1 base and J by 5 bases, with 12 bases between them. DNA for the CDR3: TGTGCCAGCAGCCAAGTACAGGGGAGGCACAATGAGCAGTTCTTC. It specifies CASSQVQGRHNEQFF. The full variable domain, its missing parts supplied by reference TRBV14 and TRBJ2-1, is EAGVTQFPSHSVIEKGQTVTLRCDPISGHDNLYWYRRVMGKEIKFLLHFVKESKQDESGMPNNRFLAERTGGTYSTLKVQPAELEDSGVYFCASSQVQGRHNEQFFGPGTRLTVL.

The rearrangement uses TRBV5-6 and TRBJ1-4; D may be TRBD1 (6 bases). Germline CDR1 reads SGHDT; CDR2 reads YYEEEE. Trimming removed 3 bases at V and 8 bases at J, with 14 bases between. This CDR3 region has 14 residues. The chain's CDR3 is CASSYAGVAEKLFF. The CDR3 DNA is TGTGCCAGCAGCTACGCAGGGGTAGCGGAAAAACTGTTTTTT.

This clonotype has only one observation. J is TRBJ2-7 and V is TRBV27, with D perhaps given as TRBD1 or TRBD2 (5 bases each). V gave up 7 bases and J gave up 6 bases, with 10 bases separating them. CDR3 size: 11 residues. In germline, CDR1 is MNHEY, CDR2 SMNVEV (reference sequence). CDR3: CASTRDGEQYF. The CDR3 DNA follows: TGTGCCAGCACCCGGGACGGCGAGCAGTACTTC.

J is TRBJ1-2 and V is TRBV13; no firm D call. Germline lookup yields CDR1 PRHDT and CDR2 FYEKMQ (reference sequence). The CDR3 runs to 15 residues. With 3 bases removed from V and 4 bases from J, the gap between germline ends came to 15 bases. In DNA form, the CDR3 reads TGTGCCAGCAGCTTGGGTCAGACTCCTGTCTATGGCTACACCTTC. Its translation is CASSLGQTPVYGYTF. Together with reference TRBV13 and TRBJ1-2, the CDR3 gives the full variable domain: AAGVIQSPRHLIKEKRETATLKCYPIPRHDTVYWYQQGPGQDPQFLISFYEKMQSDKGSIPDRFSAQQFSDYHSELNMSSLELGDSALYFCASSLGQTPVYGYTFGSGTRLTVV.

A single count supports this clonotype. Possible read error: a much larger clone is one base away. The rearrangement links TRBV29-1 to TRBJ2-3, with 10 bases identical to TRBD2. CDR1 is SQVTM and CDR2 is ANQGSEA in the germline V gene. CDR3 length equals 14 residues. With 6 bases clipped from V and 0 bases from J, the junction kept 3 bases outside the gene matches. The CDR3 is CSVLTSGSTDTQYF. The CDR3 nucleotides are TGCAGCGTCCTGACTAGCGGGAGCACAGATACGCAGTATTTT.

This clonotype came up a few times. The J gene is TRBJ2-1, the V gene TRBV6-5, with TRBD2 as a possible D gene (5 bases). The germline gives CDR1 MNHEY, CDR2 SVGAGI. Trimming left V 6 bases short and J 0 bases short, with 12 bases between. This CDR3 is 15 amino acids long. The CDR3 sequence is CASSLKRSSYNEQFF. CDR3 coding DNA: TGTGCCAGCAGCCTTAAGCGGAGCTCCTACAATGAGCAGTTCTTC.